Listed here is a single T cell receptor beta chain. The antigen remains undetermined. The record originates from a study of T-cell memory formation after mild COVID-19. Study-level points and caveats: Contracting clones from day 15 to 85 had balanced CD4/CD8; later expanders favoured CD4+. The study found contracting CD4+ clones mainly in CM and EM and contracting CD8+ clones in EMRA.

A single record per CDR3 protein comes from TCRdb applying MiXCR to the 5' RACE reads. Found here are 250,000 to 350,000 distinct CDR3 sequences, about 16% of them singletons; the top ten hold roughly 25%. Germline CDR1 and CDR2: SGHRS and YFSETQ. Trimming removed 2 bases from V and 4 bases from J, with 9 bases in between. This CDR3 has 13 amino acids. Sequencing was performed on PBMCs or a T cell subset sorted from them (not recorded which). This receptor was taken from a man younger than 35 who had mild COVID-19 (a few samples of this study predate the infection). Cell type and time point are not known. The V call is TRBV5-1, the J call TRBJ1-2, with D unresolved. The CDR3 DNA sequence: TGCGCCAGCAGCTTTATCGGCGGCTATGGCTACACCTTC. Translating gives CASSFIGGYGYTF.